This T cell receptor beta chain was captured by sequencing in a study of immune evolution from preneoplasia to lung adenocarcinoma. Overall study results and limits: Top clone share appeared to fall from AAH through AIS, MIA, adenocarcinoma. T cell clonality was higher in KRAS-mutant than EGFR-mutant or wild-type nodules.

Sequencing was performed with immunoSEQ multiplex PCR; in TCRdb, only in-frame clones are kept and a portion is missing. This sample carries several thousand clones, around 80% of them seen once, and the ten largest clones take approximately 9.2%. The germline V gene has CDR1 MGHRA and CDR2 YSYEKL. Trimming took 4 bases from V and 3 from J, leaving 16 bases between them. This CDR3 has 16 residues. This clone came up once. Its antigen remains unknown. Patient tissue came from resections in Japan or China, 2014–2017. Each case's diagnosis was confirmed by two pathologists on H&E. This chain joins TRBV4-1 and TRBJ1-5; the D gene is possibly TRBD1 (5 bases). The TCR comes from a donor at least 70 years old with lung adenocarcinoma. The sample taken for sequencing was FFPE minimally invasive lung adenocarcinoma tissue. The DNA for the CDR3 is TGCGCCAGCAGCCTAGACGCCGGGACGGTCAATCAGCCCCAGCATTTT. This sequence encodes CASSLDAGTVNQPQHF.